This T cell receptor (beta chain) comes out of a study of shared clonotypes between healthy human individuals. Study in general: The study used three CD4 naive, three CD4 memory, two CD8 naive and one CD8 memory plate per donor. Study conclusions and caveats: Shared clonotypes: approximately 5% naive CD4, under 4% naive CD8, about 2.2% memory CD4, approximately 0.41% memory CD8. Generally, naive subsets came out with larger estimated richness than memory subsets.

This clone was counted once. Its antigen is not known. Several immunoSEQ plates received, in even portions, the genomic DNA of each subset. Sequenced by immunoSEQ multiplex PCR; TCRdb stores in-frame clones only, minus some. The repertoire includes hundreds of thousands of clones, about 95% of them detected once, and 0.05% to 0.07% sits in the top ten. CDR3 size: 12 residues. V shed 7 bases and J 4 bases; nucleotides not matched to a gene: 3. The germline V gene has CDR1 SQVTM and CDR2 ANQGSEA. Sample: naive CD4+ T cells sorted from blood. Subset denoted: CD45RA+ positively selected. This chain uses TRBV29-1 with TRBJ2-2; 7 bases match TRBD1. The clonotype comes from a woman in her 30s in good health. The CDR3, as DNA: TGCAGCGGGGGACAGACCACCGGGGAGCTGTTTTTT. Its protein product is CSGGQTTGELFF.